The T cell receptor (beta chain) under discussion was sequenced for a study of human T cells and chemical hapten exposure. Background on the study: Patch tests containing 0.01% DPC, applied to the upper back, were read at 6 days.

TCRdb used MiXCR to reprocess the RACE reads, holding one entry per CDR3 protein. Among 85,000 to 120,000 distinct CDR3 sequences listed, less than 15% were seen once. Time point in this sample: pre-sensitization, week 0. The treatment is: therapeutic diphenylcyclopropenone sensitization with weekly scalp DPC. Extraction yielded total RNA from whole blood (unfractionated). CDR1 is LGHDT and CDR2 is YNNKEL in the germline V gene (reference sequence). V was pared by 2 bases and J by 4 bases, with 7 bases between. CDR3 size: 13 residues. This clonotype was counted only a few times. Its antigen is not known. Broader study findings: Sensitizing to DPC left TCRs with a frequency above 1 in 1000 unaltered.

The receptor was derived from a woman between 50 and 59 years old with alopecia areata. Some clones in this sample may be carry-over from other donors' samples. Sequencing used whole blood, obtained in connection with sensitization to the hapten diphenylcyclopropenone (DPC). The chain employs TRBV3-1 and TRBJ2-3; no reliable D call. The CDR3 nucleotides are TGTGCCAGCAGCCAAAACGAACCAGATACGCAGTATTTT. Residues: CASSQNEPDTQYF.